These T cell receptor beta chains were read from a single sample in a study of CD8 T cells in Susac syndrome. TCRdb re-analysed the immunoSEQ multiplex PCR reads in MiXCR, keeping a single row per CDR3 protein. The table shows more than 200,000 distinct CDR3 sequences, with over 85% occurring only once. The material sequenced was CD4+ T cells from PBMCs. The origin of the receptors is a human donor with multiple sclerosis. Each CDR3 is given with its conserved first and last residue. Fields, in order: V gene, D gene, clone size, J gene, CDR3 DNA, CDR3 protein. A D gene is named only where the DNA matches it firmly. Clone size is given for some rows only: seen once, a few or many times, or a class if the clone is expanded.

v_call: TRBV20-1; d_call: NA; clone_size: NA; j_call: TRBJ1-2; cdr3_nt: TGCAGTGCTGGGGGATTAGGGTCGGAGGGTGGTGGCTACACCTTC; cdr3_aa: CSAGGLGSEGGGYTF
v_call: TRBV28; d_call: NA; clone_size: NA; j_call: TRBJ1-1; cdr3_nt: TGTGCCACCCTAACAGAGATGAACACTGAAGCTTTCTTT; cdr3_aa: CATLTEMNTEAFF
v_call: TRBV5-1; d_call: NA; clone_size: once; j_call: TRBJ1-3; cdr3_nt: TGCGCCAGCAGCCCCACTGGGGACTCTGGAAACACCATATATTTT; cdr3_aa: CASSPTGDSGNTIYF
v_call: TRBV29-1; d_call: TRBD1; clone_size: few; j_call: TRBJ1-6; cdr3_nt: TGCAGCGCCGGGGACAGGGATAATTCACCCCTCCATTTT; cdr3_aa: CSAGDRDNSPLHF
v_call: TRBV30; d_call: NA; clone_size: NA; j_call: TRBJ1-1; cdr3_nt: TGTGCCTGGAGTGTACTTGGGATGGCAGCTTTCTTT; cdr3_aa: CAWSVLGMAAFF
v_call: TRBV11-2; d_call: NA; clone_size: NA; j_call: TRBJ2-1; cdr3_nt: TGTGCCAGCAGGCAAATCATGCGCGTCCACAATGAGCAGTTCTTC; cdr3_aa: CASRQIMRVHNEQFF
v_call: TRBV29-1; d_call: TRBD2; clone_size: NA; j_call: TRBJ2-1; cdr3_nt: TGCAGCGTAGGAACTAGCGGGGGATACAATGAGCAGTTCTTC; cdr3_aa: CSVGTSGGYNEQFF
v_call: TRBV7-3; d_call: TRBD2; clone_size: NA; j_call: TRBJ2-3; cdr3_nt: TGTGCCAGCAGCTTAAACCCCAGCGGGAGCCGAGGGGTGCAGTATTTT; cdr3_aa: CASSLNPSGSRGVQYF
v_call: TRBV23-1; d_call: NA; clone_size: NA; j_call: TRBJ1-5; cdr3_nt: TGCGCCAGCAGTCGGCGTGGGGTTTTTAGCAATCAGCCCCAGCATTTT; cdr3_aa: CASSRRGVFSNQPQHF
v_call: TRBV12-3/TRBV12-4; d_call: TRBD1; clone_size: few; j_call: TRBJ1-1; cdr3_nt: TGTGCCAGCAGGGGGACAGCGAACACTGAAGCTTTCTTT; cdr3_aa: CASRGTANTEAFF
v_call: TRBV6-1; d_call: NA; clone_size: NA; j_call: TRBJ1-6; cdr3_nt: TGTGCCAGCAGTGGAGGCAAAAGGGAGTCACCCCTCCACTTT; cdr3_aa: CASSGGKRESPLHF
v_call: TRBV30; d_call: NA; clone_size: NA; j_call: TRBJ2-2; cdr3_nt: TGTGCCTTCTCGCCCCAGGGCTCTAACACCGGGGAGCTGTTTTTT; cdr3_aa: CAFSPQGSNTGELFF
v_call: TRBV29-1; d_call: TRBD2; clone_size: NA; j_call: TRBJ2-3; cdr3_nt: TGCAGCGTCTGGACTAGAGAGGTGACAGATACGCAGTATTTT; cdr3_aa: CSVWTREVTDTQYF
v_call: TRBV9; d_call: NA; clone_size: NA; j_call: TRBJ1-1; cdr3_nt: TGTGCCAGCAGCGGTAACGGGATTGACACTGAAGCTTTCTTT; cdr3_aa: CASSGNGIDTEAFF
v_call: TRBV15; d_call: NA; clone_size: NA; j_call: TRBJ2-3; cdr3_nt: TGTGCCACCAGCAGAGACAGCGCATCATCGGATACGCAGTATTTT; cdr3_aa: CATSRDSASSDTQYF
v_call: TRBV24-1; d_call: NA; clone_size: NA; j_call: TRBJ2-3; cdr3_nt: TGTGCCACCAGTGATCTCGTTGGGCCCCCGGCAGATACGCAGTATTTT; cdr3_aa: CATSDLVGPPADTQYF
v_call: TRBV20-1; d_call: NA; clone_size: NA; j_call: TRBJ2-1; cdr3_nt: TGCAGTGCTAGAACATCTGGCAGAAAAGGACGCAATGAGCAGTTCTTC; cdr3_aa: CSARTSGRKGRNEQFF
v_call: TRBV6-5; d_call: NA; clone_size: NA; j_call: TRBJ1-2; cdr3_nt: TGTGCCAGCAGTTACGGGGGAGGCGGCTACACCTTC; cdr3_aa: CASSYGGGGYTF
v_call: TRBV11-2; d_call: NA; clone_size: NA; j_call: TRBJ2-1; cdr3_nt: TGTGCCAGCAGATCCATGCTGTGGGGTGGCCCGCAGTTCTTC; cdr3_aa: CASRSMLWGGPQFF
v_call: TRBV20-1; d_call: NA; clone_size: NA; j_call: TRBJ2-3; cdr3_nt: TGCAGTGCTCCCCTTGTTTCGACGGGAACAGATACGCAGTATTTT; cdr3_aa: CSAPLVSTGTDTQYF
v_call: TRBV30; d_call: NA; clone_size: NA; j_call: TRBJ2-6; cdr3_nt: TGTGCCTGGAGTGTGAGATCTGGGGCCAACGTCCTGACTTTC; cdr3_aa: CAWSVRSGANVLTF
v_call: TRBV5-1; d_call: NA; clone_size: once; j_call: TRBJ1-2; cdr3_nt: TGCGCCAGCAGCTTGGATTACAGGGAACCAAGATATGGCTACACCTTC; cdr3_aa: CASSLDYREPRYGYTF
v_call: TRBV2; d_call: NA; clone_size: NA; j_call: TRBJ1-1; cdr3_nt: TGTGCCAGCAGTGAAGCCATGGAAACTGAAGCTTTCTTT; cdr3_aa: CASSEAMETEAFF
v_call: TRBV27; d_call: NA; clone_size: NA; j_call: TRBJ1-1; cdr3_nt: TGTGCCACCTCCCACAGGTCCCACATGAACACTGAAGCTTTCTTT; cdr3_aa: CATSHRSHMNTEAFF
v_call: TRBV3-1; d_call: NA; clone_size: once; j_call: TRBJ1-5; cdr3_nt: TGTGCCAGCAGCGGGGGAGGAGAACAGCCCCAGCATTTT; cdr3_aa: CASSGGGEQPQHF
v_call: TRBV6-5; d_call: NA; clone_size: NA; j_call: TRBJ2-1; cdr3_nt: TGTGCCAGCAGTTACGGGGCGGGGCTAACCTACAATGAGCAGTTCTTC; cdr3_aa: CASSYGAGLTYNEQFF